The source of this T cell receptor (beta chain) is a study of shared clonotypes between healthy human individuals. The wider study: Donors consisted of a couple of women and three men between 18 and 49.

The germline V gene encodes CDR1 GTSNPN and CDR2 SVGIG (reference sequence). The CDR3 loop spans 15 amino acids. Between the trimmed V and J ends, which lost 4 bases and 8 bases, there was a span of 23 bases. Comment on this clone: Its antigen is unknown.

Terminally differentiated effector memory CD45RA+ cells were excluded from the naive CD8 cells, which were CD45RO-negative and positively selected for CCR7. Produced via immunoSEQ multiplex PCR; TCRdb's table is partial and in-frame only. The sample carries about 2.1 million clones, just over 90% recorded once. Study observations and caveats: Estimated richness was generally greater in naive than memory subsets.

V and J are TRBV30 and TRBJ1-2, with D perhaps matching TRBD1 (5 bases). The specimen sequenced was naive CD8+ T cells from PBMCs. The clonotype was recovered from a man between 18 and 35 years old in good health. Some clones in this sample may be carry-over from other donors' samples. The CDR3 DNA reads TGTGCCTGGAAGGGTAGCAGGGCGCCGATAGGCGGCTACACCTTC. Its protein is CAWKGSRAPIGGYTF. The full variable domain, with the rest looked up from reference TRBV30 and TRBJ1-2, is SQTIHQWPATLVQPVGSPLSLECTVEGTSNPNLYWYRQAAGRGLQLLFYSVGIGQISSEVPQNLSASRPQDRQFILSSKKLLLSDSGFYLCAWKGSRAPIGGYTFGSGTRLTVV.